The TCR beta chain under discussion was sequenced for a study of blood T cell repertoires in COVID-19. The overall study: The United States, Italy and Spain were the sources of the acute and convalescent COVID-19 samples. The cDNA or gDNA used as material had been derived from T cells, B-cell-depleted T cells, or PBMCs.

In the authors' methods: Estimates of nucleated cell counts were drawn from the amplification of reference gene primers. Data came from immunoSEQ multiplex PCR; TCRdb stores just in-frame clones and leaves some out. V, J and clone size are those of that table, while D and trimming were read from the DNA. The sample has some 200,000 clones; less than 85% are singletons. This clonotype originated in a woman in her 70s with acute or convalescent COVID-19. The sequencing sample was made of peripheral blood.

CDR3 residues: CASSLSVARPLLKTGELFF. In DNA form, the CDR3 reads TGTGCCAGCAGTTTATCGGTAGCCCGTCCCCTCCTGAAGACCGGGGAGCTGTTTTTT. The rearrangement links TRBV27 to TRBJ2-2; D unresolved. The CDR3 consists of 19 residues. Germline CDR1 is MNHEY and CDR2 is SMNVEV (reference sequence). Trimming took 0 bases from V and 5 from J, leaving 22 bases between them.